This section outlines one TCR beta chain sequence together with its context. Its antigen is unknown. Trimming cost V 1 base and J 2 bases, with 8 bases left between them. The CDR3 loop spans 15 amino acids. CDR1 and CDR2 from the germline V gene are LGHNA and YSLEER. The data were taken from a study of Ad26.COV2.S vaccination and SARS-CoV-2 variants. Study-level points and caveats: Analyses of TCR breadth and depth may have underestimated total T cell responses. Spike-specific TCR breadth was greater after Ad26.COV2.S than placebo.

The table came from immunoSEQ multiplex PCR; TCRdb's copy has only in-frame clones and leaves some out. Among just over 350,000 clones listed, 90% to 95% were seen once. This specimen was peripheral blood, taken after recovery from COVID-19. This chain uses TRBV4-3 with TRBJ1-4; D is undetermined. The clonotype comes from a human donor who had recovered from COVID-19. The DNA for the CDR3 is TGCGCCAGCAGCCAAGGGCGATCGACTAATGAAAAACTGTTTTTT. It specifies CASSQGRSTNEKLFF.